This TCR beta chain derives from a study of T-cell reconstitution after alpha-beta-depleted transplantation in children. Study-level points and caveats: The authors attributed T-cell counts and diversity one year after transplant mostly to newly produced T cells. Reported findings indicate that, about two months after transplant, alpha-beta T cells came from several hundred expanded clones, which were derived from non-depleted graft cells.

The CDR3 has 19 amino acids. Looked up from germline, CDR1 is SNHLY and CDR2 is FYNNEI. J gave up 0 bases and V 5 bases, and 12 bases lay outside the gene matches. Note on this clonotype: Its antigen is still unknown.

Unique molecular identifiers were used to barcode this TCRbeta library. TCRdb reprocessed the PCR reads with MiXCR, giving one entry per CDR3 protein. The sample lists 200,000 to 250,000 distinct CDR3 sequences; roughly 8.1% were seen once. Here the sequenced sample was PBMCs, mostly from graft donor cells, taken 360 days after TCRalphabeta/CD19-depleted stem cell transplant. This clonotype was sampled from a male patient between 2 and 15 years old who had a stem cell transplant for acute myeloid leukemia, so the T cells may come from the graft donor. The J gene is TRBJ2-1, the V gene TRBV2, with 11 bases matching TRBD2. CDR3 DNA: TGTGCCAGCAGTTCCCGGGATAGCGGGAGGGCCAGCTCCTACAATGAGCAGTTCTTC. Translated, it gives CASSSRDSGRASSYNEQFF.